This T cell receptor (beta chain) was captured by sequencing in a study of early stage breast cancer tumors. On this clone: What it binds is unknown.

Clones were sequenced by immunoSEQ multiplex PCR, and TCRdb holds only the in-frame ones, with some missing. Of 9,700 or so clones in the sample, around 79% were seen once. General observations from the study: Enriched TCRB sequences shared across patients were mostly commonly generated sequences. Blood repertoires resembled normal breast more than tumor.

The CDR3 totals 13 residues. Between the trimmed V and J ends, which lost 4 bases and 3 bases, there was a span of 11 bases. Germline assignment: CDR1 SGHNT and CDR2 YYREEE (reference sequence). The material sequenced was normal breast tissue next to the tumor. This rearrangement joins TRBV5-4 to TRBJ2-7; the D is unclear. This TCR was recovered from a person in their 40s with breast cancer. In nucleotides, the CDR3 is TGTGCCAGCAGCCCGACACCATACTACGAGCAGTACTTC. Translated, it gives CASSPTPYYEQYF.